In this sample, the clone carrying this TCR beta chain turned up a few times. Its antigen is unidentified. Researchers built TCR beta libraries using quantitative 5'-RACE with molecular barcodes. Using its own MiXCR run on the 5' RACE reads, TCRdb lists one record per CDR3 protein. The sample lists some 270,000 distinct CDR3 sequences; 15% to 20% were seen once. The germline V gene encodes CDR1 SEHNR and CDR2 FQNEAQ (reference sequence). V lost 5 bases and J lost 2, with 14 bases in between. The CDR3 length is 15 residues. The sample comes from a study of CD8 T cells in ankylosing spondylitis. Findings of the study overall: A TCR beta motif of seven or eight highly homologous variants appeared characteristic of ankylosing spondylitis blood. A subset of motif variants has previously been described in the synovial fluid and blood of reactive arthritis. Clones linked to disease, bearing a CD8+ phenotype, were relatively rare in peripheral blood.

The TCR comes from a male donor with ankylosing spondylitis or in good health (not recorded which). V gene TRBV7-9 combines with J gene TRBJ2-3; possibly TRBD2 for D (6 bases). Sequenced input: blood, either unsorted or a sorted T cell fraction (not recorded which). The CDR3 bases are TGTGCCAGCAGCCCGGGACTTCAGAACACAGATACGCAGTATTTT. Amino acids: CASSPGLQNTDTQYF.